This note documents a single T cell receptor beta chain sequence. These data come from a study of blood T cell repertoires in COVID-19. Looking at the study overall: COVID-19 samples from acute and convalescent phases originated in the United States, Italy and Spain. PBMCs, B-cell-depleted T cells, or T cells were the source of the cDNA or gDNA that made up the material.

In the original processing: Quantification of nucleated cells was approximated via reference gene primer amplification. Some clones are missing from TCRdb's copy, which holds only in-frame ones; the method was immunoSEQ multiplex PCR. The V and J calls and the clone size are those of that table, but D and trimming were determined from the DNA. Of about 94,000 clones listed, over 60% are singletons. Trimming stripped 6 bases from V and 1 base from J, with 11 bases between. Germline values: CDR1 KGHDR, CDR2 SFDVKD. CDR3 length: 15 amino acids. The source of this sequence is a human donor in a cohort sampled during active COVID-19. The V gene is TRBV24-1, the J gene TRBJ2-2; possible D gene TRBD2, 5 bases. Sequencing input: peripheral blood. The CDR3 protein is CATSKDGLNTGELFF. Written as DNA, the CDR3 is TGTGCCACCAGTAAGGACGGACTGAACACCGGGGAGCTGTTTTTT.